This T cell receptor (beta chain) was captured in a study of blood T cell repertoires in COVID-19. Across the study: Samples of COVID-19 (acute and convalescent) were obtained from the United States, Italy and Spain. Nucleic acid was either cDNA or gDNA, and it came from T cells, B-cell-depleted T cells, or PBMCs.

Original methodology: How many nucleated cells were present was estimated from reference gene primer amplification. Measured with immunoSEQ multiplex PCR; TCRdb has only the in-frame clones, and not every one. V, J and clone size derive from that table, while D and trimming were established from the DNA sequence. Of 150,000 to 200,000 clones listed, more than 80% are singletons. Germline V gene lookup returns CDR1 SGHRS and CDR2 YFSETQ. Trimming took 0 bases from V and 7 from J; bases not matched to a gene: 6. CDR3 length equals 15 residues. This TCR came from a human donor in a cohort sampled during active COVID-19. This chain connects TRBV5-1 to TRBJ2-2; 7 nucleotides line up with TRBD1. Sequencing was carried out using peripheral blood. The CDR3 loop reads CASSLAPAGGGELFF. CDR3 in DNA: TGCGCCAGCAGCTTGGCCCCGGCAGGGGGCGGGGAGCTGTTTTTT. Based on the CDR3 plus reference TRBV5-1 and TRBJ2-2, the full variable domain is KAGVTQTPRYLIKTRGQQVTLSCSPISGHRSVSWYQQTPGQGLQFLFEYFSETQRNKGNFPGRFSGRQFSNSRSEMNVSTLELGDSALYLCASSLAPAGGGELFFGEGSRLTVL.